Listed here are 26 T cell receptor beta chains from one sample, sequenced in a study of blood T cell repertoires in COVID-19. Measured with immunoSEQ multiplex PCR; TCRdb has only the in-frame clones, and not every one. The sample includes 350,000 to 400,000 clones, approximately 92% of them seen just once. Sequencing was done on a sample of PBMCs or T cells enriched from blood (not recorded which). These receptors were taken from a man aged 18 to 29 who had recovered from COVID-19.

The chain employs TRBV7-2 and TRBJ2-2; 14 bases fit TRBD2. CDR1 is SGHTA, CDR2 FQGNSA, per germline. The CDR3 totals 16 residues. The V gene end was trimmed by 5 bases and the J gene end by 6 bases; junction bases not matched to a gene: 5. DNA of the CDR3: TGTGCCAGCAGCCCCGGACTAGCGGGAGGATCCGGGGAGCTGTTTTTT. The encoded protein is CASSPGLAGGSGELFF.

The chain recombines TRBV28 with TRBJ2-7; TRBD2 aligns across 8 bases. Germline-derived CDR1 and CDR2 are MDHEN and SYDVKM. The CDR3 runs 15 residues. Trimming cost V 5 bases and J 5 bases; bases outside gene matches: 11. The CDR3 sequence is CASSPPGGFGNEQYF. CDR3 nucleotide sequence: TGTGCCAGCAGTCCCCCGGGAGGGTTTGGGAACGAGCAGTACTTC.

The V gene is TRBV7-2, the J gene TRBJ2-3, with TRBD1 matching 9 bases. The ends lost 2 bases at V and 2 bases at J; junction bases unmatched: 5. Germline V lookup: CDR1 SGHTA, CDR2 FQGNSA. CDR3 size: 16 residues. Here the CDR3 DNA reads TGTGCCAGCAGCTTAACGTGGGACAGGGCCACAGATACGCAGTATTTT. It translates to CASSLTWDRATDTQYF.

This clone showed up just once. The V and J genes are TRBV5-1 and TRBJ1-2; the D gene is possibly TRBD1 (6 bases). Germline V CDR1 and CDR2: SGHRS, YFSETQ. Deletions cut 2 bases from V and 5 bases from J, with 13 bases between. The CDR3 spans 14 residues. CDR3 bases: TGCGCCAGCAGCTTATTCGAGCAGGGGTATGGCTACACCTTC. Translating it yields CASSLFEQGYGYTF.

This chain's CDR3 is CASSEYTGNTGELFF. The CDR3, as DNA: TGTGCCAGCAGTGAATATACGGGGAACACCGGGGAGCTGTTTTTT. The chain joins TRBV25-1 to TRBJ2-2; D gene ambiguous. V was clipped by 0 bases and J by 1 base, with 6 bases between them. The CDR3 contains 15 residues. CDR1 is MGHDK, CDR2 SYGVNS, per germline.

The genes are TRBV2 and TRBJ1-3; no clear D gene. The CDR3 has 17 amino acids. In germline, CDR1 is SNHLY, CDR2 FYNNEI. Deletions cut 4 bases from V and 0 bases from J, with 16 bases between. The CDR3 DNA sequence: TGTGCCAGCAGTGGAGCCTCCCGGGGATCCTCTGGAAACACCATATATTTT. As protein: CASSGASRGSSGNTIYF.

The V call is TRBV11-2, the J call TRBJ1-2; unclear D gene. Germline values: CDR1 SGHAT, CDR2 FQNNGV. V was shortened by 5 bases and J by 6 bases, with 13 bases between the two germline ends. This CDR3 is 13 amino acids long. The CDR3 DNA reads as TGTGCCAGCAGCAGGGAGGCCTCAAATGGCTACACCTTC. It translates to CASSREASNGYTF.

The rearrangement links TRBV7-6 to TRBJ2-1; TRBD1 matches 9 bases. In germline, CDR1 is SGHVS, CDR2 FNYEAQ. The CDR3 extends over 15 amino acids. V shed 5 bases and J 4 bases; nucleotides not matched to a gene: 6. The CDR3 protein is CASSPGTGLYNEQFF. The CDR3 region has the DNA TGTGCCAGCAGCCCAGGGACAGGGCTGTACAATGAGCAGTTCTTC.

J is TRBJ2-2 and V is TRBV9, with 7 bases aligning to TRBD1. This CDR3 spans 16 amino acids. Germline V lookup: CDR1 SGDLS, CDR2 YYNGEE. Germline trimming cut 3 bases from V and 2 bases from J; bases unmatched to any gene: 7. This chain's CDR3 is CASSGWGQINTGELFF. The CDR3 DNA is TGTGCCAGCAGCGGCTGGGGACAGATAAACACCGGGGAGCTGTTTTTT.

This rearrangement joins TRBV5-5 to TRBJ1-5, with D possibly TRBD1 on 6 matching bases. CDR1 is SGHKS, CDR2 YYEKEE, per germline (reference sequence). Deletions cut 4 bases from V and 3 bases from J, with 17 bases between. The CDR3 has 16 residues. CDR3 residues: CASSDFQTGFNQPQHF. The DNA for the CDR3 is TGTGCCAGCAGCGACTTCCAAACAGGGTTCAATCAGCCCCAGCATTTT.

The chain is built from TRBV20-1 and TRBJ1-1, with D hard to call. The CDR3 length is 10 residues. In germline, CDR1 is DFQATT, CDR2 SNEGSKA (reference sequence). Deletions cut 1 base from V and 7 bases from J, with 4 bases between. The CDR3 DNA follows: TGCAGTGCTAGAGGGAGTGAAGCTTTCTTT. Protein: CSARGSEAFF.

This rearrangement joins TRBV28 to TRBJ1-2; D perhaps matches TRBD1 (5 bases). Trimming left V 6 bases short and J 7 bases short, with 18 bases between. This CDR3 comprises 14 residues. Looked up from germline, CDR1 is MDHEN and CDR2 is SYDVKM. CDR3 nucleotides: TGTGCCAGCAGCCCCCTTACGGGGGTCGGTGGCTACACCTTC. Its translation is CASSPLTGVGGYTF.

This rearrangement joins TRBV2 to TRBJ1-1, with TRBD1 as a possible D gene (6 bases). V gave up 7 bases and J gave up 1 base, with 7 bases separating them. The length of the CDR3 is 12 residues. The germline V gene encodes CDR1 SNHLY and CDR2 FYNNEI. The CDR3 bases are TGTGCCAGCAACAGGGAGAACACTGAAGCTTTCTTT. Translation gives CASNRENTEAFF.

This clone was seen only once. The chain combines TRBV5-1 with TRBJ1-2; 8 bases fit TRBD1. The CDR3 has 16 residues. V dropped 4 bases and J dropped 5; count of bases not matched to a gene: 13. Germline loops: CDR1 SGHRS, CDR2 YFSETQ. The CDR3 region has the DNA TGCGCCAGCAGCGCTTCTACAGGGGGGGATTGGTATGGCTACACCTTC. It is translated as CASSASTGGDWYGYTF.

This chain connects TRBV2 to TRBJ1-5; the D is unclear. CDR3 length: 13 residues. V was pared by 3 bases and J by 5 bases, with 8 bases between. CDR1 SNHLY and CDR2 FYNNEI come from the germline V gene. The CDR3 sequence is CASSDREDQPQHF. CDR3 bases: TGTGCCAGCAGTGATAGGGAGGATCAGCCCCAGCATTTT.

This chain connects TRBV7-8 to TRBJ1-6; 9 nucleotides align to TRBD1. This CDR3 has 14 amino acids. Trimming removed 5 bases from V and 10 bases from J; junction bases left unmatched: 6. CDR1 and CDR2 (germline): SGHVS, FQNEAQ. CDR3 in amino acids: CASSPRTGASPLHF. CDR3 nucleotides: TGTGCCAGCAGCCCCCGGACAGGGGCCTCACCCCTCCACTTT.

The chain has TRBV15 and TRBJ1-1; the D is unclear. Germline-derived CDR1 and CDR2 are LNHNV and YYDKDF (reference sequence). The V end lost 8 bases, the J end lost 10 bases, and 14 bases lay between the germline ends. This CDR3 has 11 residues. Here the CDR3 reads CATANSLSAFF. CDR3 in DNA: TGTGCCACCGCTAACAGTTTGTCAGCTTTCTTT.

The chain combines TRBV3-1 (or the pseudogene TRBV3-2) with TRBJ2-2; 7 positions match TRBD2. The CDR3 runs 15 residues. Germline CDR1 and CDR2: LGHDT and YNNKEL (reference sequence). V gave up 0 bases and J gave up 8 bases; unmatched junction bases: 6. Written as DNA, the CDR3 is TGTGCCAGCAGCCAAGAATGGGGAGGGCCGGGGGAGCTGTTTTTT. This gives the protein CASSQEWGGPGELFF.

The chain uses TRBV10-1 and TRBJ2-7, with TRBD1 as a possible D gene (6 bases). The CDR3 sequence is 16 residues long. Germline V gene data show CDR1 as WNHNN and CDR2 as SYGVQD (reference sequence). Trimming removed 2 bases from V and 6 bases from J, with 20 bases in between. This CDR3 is CASSEISVRGPGEQYF. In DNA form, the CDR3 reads TGCGCCAGCAGTGAGATTAGTGTCAGGGGTCCCGGCGAGCAGTACTTC.

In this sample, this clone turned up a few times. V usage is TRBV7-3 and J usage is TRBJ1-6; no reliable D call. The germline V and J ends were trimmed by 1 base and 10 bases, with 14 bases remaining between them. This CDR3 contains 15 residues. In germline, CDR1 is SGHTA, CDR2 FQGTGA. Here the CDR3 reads CASSLNTGIGSPLHF. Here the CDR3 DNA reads TGTGCCAGCAGCTTAAACACGGGGATAGGGTCACCCCTCCACTTT.

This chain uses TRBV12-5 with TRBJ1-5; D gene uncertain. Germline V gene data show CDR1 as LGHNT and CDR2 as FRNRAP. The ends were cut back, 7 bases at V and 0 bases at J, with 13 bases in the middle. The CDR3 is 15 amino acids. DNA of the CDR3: TGTGCTAGTGCACCTCCCGGGAATAGCAATCAGCCCCAGCATTTT. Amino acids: CASAPPGNSNQPQHF.

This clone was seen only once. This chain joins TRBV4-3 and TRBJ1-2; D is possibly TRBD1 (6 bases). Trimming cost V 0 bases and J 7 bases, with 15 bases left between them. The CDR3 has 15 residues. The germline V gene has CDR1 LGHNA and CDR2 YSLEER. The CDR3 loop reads CASSQDHDRTGGYTF. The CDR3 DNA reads TGCGCCAGCAGCCAAGATCACGACAGGACCGGTGGCTACACCTTC.

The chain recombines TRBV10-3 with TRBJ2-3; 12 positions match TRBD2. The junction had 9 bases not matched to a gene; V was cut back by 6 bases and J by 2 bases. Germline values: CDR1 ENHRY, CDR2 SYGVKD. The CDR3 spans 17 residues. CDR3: CAISLKTSGSITDTQYF. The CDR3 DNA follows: TGTGCCATCAGCCTCAAGACTAGCGGGAGCATCACAGATACGCAGTATTTT.

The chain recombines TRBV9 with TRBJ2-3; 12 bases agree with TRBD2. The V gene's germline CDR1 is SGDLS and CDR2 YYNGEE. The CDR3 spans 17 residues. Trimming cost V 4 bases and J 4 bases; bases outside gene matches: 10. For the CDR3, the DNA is TGTGCCAGCAGCCCCAGACTAGCGGGAGCCAGGGCAGATACGCAGTATTTT. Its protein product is CASSPRLAGARADTQYF.

CDR3 sequence: CASRPPTGLNTEAFF. The CDR3 bases are TGTGCCAGCAGACCTCCGACAGGGCTGAACACTGAAGCTTTCTTT. The gene calls are TRBV6-6 and TRBJ1-1; 7 nucleotides agree with TRBD1. The CDR3 runs to 15 residues. V was clipped by 6 bases and J by 0 bases; unmatched bases: 7. Looked up from germline, CDR1 is MNHNY and CDR2 is SVGAGI (reference sequence).

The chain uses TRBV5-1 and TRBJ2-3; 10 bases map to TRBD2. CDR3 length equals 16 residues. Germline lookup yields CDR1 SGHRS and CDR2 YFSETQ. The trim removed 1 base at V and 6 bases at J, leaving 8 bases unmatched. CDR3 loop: CASSLQLAGIPDTQYF. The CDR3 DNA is TGCGCCAGCAGCTTGCAACTAGCGGGGATTCCGGATACGCAGTATTTT. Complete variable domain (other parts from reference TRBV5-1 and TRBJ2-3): KAGVTQTPRYLIKTRGQQVTLSCSPISGHRSVSWYQQTPGQGLQFLFEYFSETQRNKGNFPGRFSGRQFSNSRSEMNVSTLELGDSALYLCASSLQLAGIPDTQYFGPGTRLTVL.